A selection of T cell receptor beta chains follows, all from one sample in a study of cytomegalovirus exposure and HLA in healthy donors. TCRdb's copy holds only in-frame clones and misses some; the assay was immunoSEQ multiplex PCR. This table holds 75,000 to 90,000 clones, nearly 80% found once. The specimen was PBMCs. These TCRs come from a middle-aged man in good health and CMV-seronegative. Each CDR3 is given without its conserved first and last residue. A D gene is named only where the DNA matches it firmly. For some rows the clone size is stated as once, few or many, or as a class when expanded; others skip it.

V gene: TRBV25-1; D gene: .; CDR3 length: 14; clone size: once; CDR3 protein: ASSDASGALNYGYT
V gene: TRBV19; D gene: TRBD2; CDR3 length: 15; clone size: .; CDR3 protein: ASSKNAGTSGTSEQF
V gene: TRBV6-5; D gene: TRBD2; CDR3 length: 11; clone size: once; CDR3 protein: ASGASGPYEQY
V gene: TRBV5-1; D gene: .; CDR3 length: 14; clone size: .; CDR3 protein: ASSLSTGLSGDTQY
V gene: TRBV19; D gene: TRBD1; CDR3 length: 13; clone size: .; CDR3 protein: ASSRPRGQTGELF
V gene: TRBV7-9; D gene: TRBD1; CDR3 length: 14; clone size: .; CDR3 protein: ASSFPGQGASNEQF
V gene: TRBV19; D gene: .; CDR3 length: 12; clone size: .; CDR3 protein: ASSIKGFHNIQY
V gene: TRBV10-3; D gene: TRBD1; CDR3 length: 12; clone size: .; CDR3 protein: AIWGTGIGNEQF
V gene: TRBV5-6; D gene: TRBD2; CDR3 length: 14; clone size: few; CDR3 protein: ASSVGLAGGGNEQF
V gene: TRBV19; D gene: .; CDR3 length: 11; clone size: few; CDR3 protein: ACQSRSVDEQF
V gene: TRBV7-2; D gene: .; CDR3 length: 15; clone size: .; CDR3 protein: ASSLALAQRIYNEQF
V gene: TRBV6-5; D gene: .; CDR3 length: 13; clone size: once; CDR3 protein: ASSPTDNWSTEAF
V gene: TRBV7-9; D gene: TRBD1; CDR3 length: 11; clone size: .; CDR3 protein: ASSTEGAGEAF
V gene: TRBV7-9; D gene: TRBD2; CDR3 length: 15; clone size: .; CDR3 protein: ASSLSSSGIPSYEQY
V gene: TRBV10-1; D gene: TRBD1; CDR3 length: 11; clone size: .; CDR3 protein: ASSRTGTQEQF
V gene: TRBV4-1; D gene: TRBD2; CDR3 length: 15; clone size: .; CDR3 protein: ASSQGASGRAWDTQY
V gene: TRBV6-1; D gene: TRBD1; CDR3 length: 12; clone size: .; CDR3 protein: ASRGQGAGQPQH
V gene: TRBV19; D gene: .; CDR3 length: 11; clone size: .; CDR3 protein: ASRAKGSDTQY
V gene: TRBV28; D gene: TRBD1; CDR3 length: 12; clone size: .; CDR3 protein: ASSWTGTNQPQH
V gene: TRBV5-4; D gene: .; CDR3 length: 16; clone size: .; CDR3 protein: ASSTIAVGSSSYNEQF
V gene: TRBV6-1; D gene: TRBD2; CDR3 length: 13; clone size: .; CDR3 protein: ASSLLAENTGELF
V gene: TRBV19; D gene: .; CDR3 length: 13; clone size: .; CDR3 protein: ASSISPGGYNEQF
V gene: TRBV5-4; D gene: .; CDR3 length: 11; clone size: .; CDR3 protein: ASSLAQADEQF
V gene: TRBV6-5; D gene: .; CDR3 length: 13; clone size: .; CDR3 protein: ASSARGDIQETQY
V gene: TRBV6-1; D gene: .; CDR3 length: 13; clone size: .; CDR3 protein: ASSVGGSANTEAF
V gene: TRBV19; D gene: TRBD1; CDR3 length: 11; clone size: .; CDR3 protein: ASSIDREEGYT
V gene: TRBV4-3; D gene: TRBD1; CDR3 length: 12; clone size: once; CDR3 protein: ASLRDRPSYEQY
V gene: TRBV6-1; D gene: .; CDR3 length: 11; clone size: .; CDR3 protein: ASIWRAKNIQY
V gene: TRBV29-1; D gene: .; CDR3 length: 10; clone size: .; CDR3 protein: SVGDSRRIQY
V gene: TRBV9; D gene: TRBD1; CDR3 length: 12; clone size: .; CDR3 protein: ASSAAGTGAEAF
V gene: TRBV4-3; D gene: .; CDR3 length: 13; clone size: .; CDR3 protein: ASSQDPSSNYGYT
V gene: TRBV9; D gene: TRBD1; CDR3 length: 13; clone size: .; CDR3 protein: ASSFGQGAGTEAF
V gene: TRBV9; D gene: .; CDR3 length: 12; clone size: .; CDR3 protein: ASSVGGGRNEQF
V gene: TRBV27; D gene: .; CDR3 length: 13; clone size: .; CDR3 protein: ASSLIGTSPYEQY
V gene: TRBV6-1; D gene: TRBD1; CDR3 length: 14; clone size: medium-sized; CDR3 protein: ASSDPDRGGDTEAF
V gene: TRBV6-5; D gene: TRBD1; CDR3 length: 13; clone size: .; CDR3 protein: ASSYSGGTGNTIY
V gene: TRBV7-6; D gene: TRBD2; CDR3 length: 14; clone size: .; CDR3 protein: ASSLGGTSVYNEQF
V gene: TRBV10-1; D gene: .; CDR3 length: 14; clone size: .; CDR3 protein: ASSEIYSAGVDEQY
V gene: TRBV7-9; D gene: .; CDR3 length: 14; clone size: .; CDR3 protein: ASSLLVAREGETQY
V gene: TRBV6-5; D gene: .; CDR3 length: 11; clone size: .; CDR3 protein: ASSPGTRYGYT
V gene: TRBV4-2; D gene: TRBD2; CDR3 length: 14; clone size: once; CDR3 protein: ASSQEGLAAYNEQF
V gene: TRBV30; D gene: .; CDR3 length: 11; clone size: once; CDR3 protein: AWSLAQGNTIY
V gene: TRBV27; D gene: .; CDR3 length: 9; clone size: .; CDR3 protein: ATFQGYEQY
V gene: TRBV19; D gene: TRBD1; CDR3 length: 12; clone size: .; CDR3 protein: ASARDRGVTEAF
V gene: TRBV27; D gene: TRBD2; CDR3 length: 15; clone size: .; CDR3 protein: ASSTVGLAGNYNEQF
V gene: TRBV28; D gene: TRBD2; CDR3 length: 11; clone size: once; CDR3 protein: ASRLAGVETEF
V gene: TRBV6-1; D gene: TRBD2; CDR3 length: 12; clone size: .; CDR3 protein: ASSELAGSYEQY
V gene: TRBV15; D gene: TRBD2; CDR3 length: 14; clone size: .; CDR3 protein: ATSREASGRMGEQY
V gene: TRBV30; D gene: .; CDR3 length: 13; clone size: few; CDR3 protein: AWSVGTFNDQPQH
V gene: TRBV27; D gene: TRBD2; CDR3 length: 14; clone size: .; CDR3 protein: ASSLRLAGVYETQY
V gene: TRBV6-1; D gene: TRBD2; CDR3 length: 14; clone size: many; CDR3 protein: ASSERLAGVLGELF
V gene: TRBV2; D gene: .; CDR3 length: 9; clone size: .; CDR3 protein: ACRGSHEQF
V gene: TRBV19; D gene: .; CDR3 length: 12; clone size: .; CDR3 protein: ASDSGVPSYEQY
V gene: TRBV5-4; D gene: .; CDR3 length: 11; clone size: once; CDR3 protein: ASSLAGGAGYT
V gene: TRBV18; D gene: .; CDR3 length: 12; clone size: .; CDR3 protein: ASSSEYGTGELF
V gene: TRBV7-2; D gene: .; CDR3 length: 12; clone size: .; CDR3 protein: ASSFGGSSYEQY
V gene: TRBV11-2; D gene: TRBD1; CDR3 length: 12; clone size: .; CDR3 protein: ASGRGLGTDTQY
V gene: TRBV28; D gene: TRBD2; CDR3 length: 13; clone size: once; CDR3 protein: ASRPTGLAMNEQY
V gene: TRBV6-5; D gene: .; CDR3 length: 8; clone size: few; CDR3 protein: ASGLYEQY
V gene: TRBV7-2; D gene: .; CDR3 length: 11; clone size: .; CDR3 protein: ASRRDFTDTQY